These 18 T cell receptor beta chains were all obtained from the same sample, sequenced in a study of T cells in localized non-small cell lung cancer. Only in-frame clones appear in the TCRdb table, and some are missing; sequencing was by immunoSEQ multiplex PCR. The data show roughly 72,000 clones, about 90% seen once. The sequences come from peripheral blood, collected before any cancer treatment. The receptor set was obtained from a male donor aged 60 or over with stage III squamous cell lung carcinoma.

This chain uses TRBV6-1 with TRBJ1-5, with a tentative D call TRBD1 (5 bases). Trimming stripped 3 bases from V and 7 bases from J, with 13 bases between. This CDR3 is 14 amino acids long. Germline values: CDR1 MNHNS, CDR2 SASEGT. This CDR3 is CASSDLRGQQPQHF. The CDR3 bases are TGTGCCAGCAGTGACCTAAGGGGCCAACAGCCCCAGCATTTT.

The V gene is TRBV6-1, the J gene TRBJ1-6, with D perhaps matching TRBD1 (5 bases). The CDR3 is made up of 15 amino acids. Germline V gene sequence: CDR1 MNHNS, CDR2 SASEGT. V was cut by 1 base and J by 9 bases, with 13 bases left in between. The CDR3 protein is CASSEVGAWGSPLHF. CDR3 sequence (DNA): TGTGCCAGCAGTGAAGTAGGGGCGTGGGGTTCACCCCTCCACTTT.

V is TRBV4-1 and J is TRBJ1-5; the D is unclear. Germline V gene sequence: CDR1 MGHRA, CDR2 YSYEKL. The CDR3 has 16 residues. V lost 4 bases and J 0 bases, leaving 13 bases between the germline ends. CDR3 sequence reads: CASSRAITDSNQPQHF. The CDR3 bases are TGCGCCAGCAGCCGCGCCATTACAGATAGCAATCAGCCCCAGCATTTT.

V gene TRBV9 combines with J gene TRBJ2-1; D uncertain. V lost 2 bases and J 13 bases, leaving 13 bases between the germline ends. CDR1 is SGDLS and CDR2 is YYNGEE in the germline V gene. The CDR3 is made up of 12 amino acids. CDR3 in DNA: TGTGCCAGCAGCGTCCAGAACACGGCACAGTTCTTC. Translating it yields CASSVQNTAQFF.

This chain uses TRBV6-1 with TRBJ1-5; D may be TRBD1 (6 bases). CDR1 and CDR2 (germline): MNHNS, SASEGT. V lost 4 bases and J 4 bases, leaving 17 bases between the germline ends. CDR3 size: 16 residues. The CDR3 DNA is TGTGCCAGCAGTGCTAACGTGGGGGCTCGGAATCAGCCCCAGCATTTT. This sequence encodes CASSANVGARNQPQHF.

J is TRBJ2-3 and V is TRBV2; D gene unclear. Trimming shortened V by 3 bases and J by 0 bases, and 13 bases separated the two germline ends. The CDR3 sequence is 16 residues long. Germline loops: CDR1 SNHLY, CDR2 FYNNEI. CDR3 amino acids: CASSDARVPSTDTQYF. In nucleotides, the CDR3 is TGTGCCAGCAGTGACGCCCGGGTCCCTAGCACAGATACGCAGTATTTT.

V gene TRBV15 combines with J gene TRBJ2-5, with a tentative D call TRBD1 (6 bases). The V gene lost 1 base and the J gene lost 3 bases, with 9 bases spanning the gap. Per the germline V gene, CDR1 is LNHNV and CDR2 is YYDKDF (reference sequence). The CDR3 has 14 residues. CDR3 protein: CATSRGQGKETQYF. The CDR3 DNA is TGTGCCACCAGCAGAGGGCAGGGGAAAGAGACCCAGTACTTC.

The gene calls are TRBV5-4 and TRBJ2-5; unclear D gene. V lost 4 bases, J lost 4 bases, and 17 bases lay in between. CDR1 and CDR2 from the germline V gene are SGHNT and YYREEE (reference sequence). The CDR3 runs 15 residues. The CDR3 region is CASSPDGREGETQYF. DNA of the CDR3: TGTGCCAGCAGCCCGGACGGAAGGGAAGGAGAGACCCAGTACTTC.

V is TRBV19 and J is TRBJ2-2, with D maybe TRBD2 (5 bases). V was clipped by 7 bases and J by 4 bases, with 16 bases between them. Germline assignment: CDR1 LNHDA and CDR2 SQIVND (reference sequence). This CDR3 comprises 15 residues. CDR3 DNA: TGTGCCAGTACCCTTGTCGGGGTTACCACCGGGGAGCTGTTTTTT. Its protein is CASTLVGVTTGELFF.

This chain links TRBV15 with TRBJ2-1; D is perhaps TRBD2 (5 bases). The germline V gene has CDR1 LNHNV and CDR2 YYDKDF (reference sequence). This CDR3 is built from 15 residues. V lost 3 bases to trimming and J lost 4 bases, with 13 bases between them. In nucleotides, the CDR3 is TGTGCCACCAGCAGTTCTCGATCGGGGTACAATGAGCAGTTCTTC. It translates to CATSSSRSGYNEQFF.

This chain joins TRBV6-1 and TRBJ1-6; no clear D. Trimming took off 6 bases at V and 10 bases at J, with 13 bases between the two ends. There are 13 residues in the CDR3. Germline CDR1 reads MNHNS; CDR2 reads SASEGT. CDR3 residues: CASREGRESPLHF. For the CDR3, the DNA is TGTGCCAGCAGGGAGGGAAGGGAATCACCCCTCCACTTT.

The chain employs TRBV15 and TRBJ2-1; the match to TRBD1 covers 7 bases. From germline, CDR1 is LNHNV and CDR2 YYDKDF (reference sequence). The length of the CDR3 is 15 residues. Trimming removed 0 bases from V and 8 bases from J; junction bases left unmatched: 7. CDR3 residues: CATSRDVGQDHEQFF. The CDR3 nucleotides read TGTGCCACCAGCAGAGATGTAGGACAGGACCATGAGCAGTTCTTC.

This chain links TRBV7-9 with TRBJ2-3; D gene uncertain. V dropped 1 base and J dropped 4 bases, with 3 bases sitting between them. The CDR3 spans 12 residues. The V gene's germline CDR1 is SEHNR and CDR2 FQNEAQ (reference sequence). In nucleotides, the CDR3 is TGTGCCAGCAGCTTAGATTCAGATACGCAGTATTTT. The encoded protein is CASSLDSDTQYF.

The chain uses TRBV27 and TRBJ2-7, with D maybe TRBD2 (5 bases). The CDR3 has 14 amino acids. Germline lookup yields CDR1 MNHEY and CDR2 SMNVEV (reference sequence). V was trimmed by 5 bases and J by 3 bases, leaving 14 bases between them. The DNA for the CDR3 is TGTGCCAGCAGTCCCTCCCGAGGGAGCTACGAGCAGTACGTC. It is translated as CASSPSRGSYEQYV.

The rearrangement links TRBV6-4 to TRBJ1-1; 7 nucleotides align to TRBD1. The CDR3 totals 13 residues. The V gene's germline CDR1 is MRHNA and CDR2 SNTAGT. Trimming at V came to 3 bases and at J to 6 bases, leaving 4 bases not matched to a gene. CDR3 sequence: CASSESDRAEAFF. The DNA for the CDR3 is TGTGCCAGCAGTGAATCCGACAGGGCTGAAGCTTTCTTT.

The rearrangement links TRBV4-2 to TRBJ2-4; either TRBD1 or TRBD2 may supply D (5 bases each). V was shortened by 0 bases and J by 10 bases, with 10 bases between the two germline ends. Germline V CDR1 and CDR2: LGHNA, YNFKEQ. This CDR3 is 13 amino acids long. CDR3 protein: CASSQDMGEIQYF. The CDR3 bases are TGTGCCAGCAGCCAAGATATGGGGGAAATTCAGTACTTC.

The rearrangement joins TRBV6-1 to TRBJ1-1; TRBD1 might be the D (5 bases). The germline V gene has CDR1 MNHNS and CDR2 SASEGT. CDR3 length equals 13 residues. V dropped 2 bases and J dropped 11 bases, with 15 bases sitting between them. DNA of the CDR3: TGTGCCAGCAGTGAAACCCGGGACCGGAGTGCTTTCTTT. Translated: CASSETRDRSAFF.

This rearrangement joins TRBV6-6 to TRBJ2-7, with 7 bases identical to TRBD1. The CDR3 sequence is 15 residues long. Looked up from germline, CDR1 is MNHNY and CDR2 is SVGAGI (reference sequence). J gave up 2 bases and V 8 bases, and 12 bases lay outside the gene matches. The CDR3 is CASCPTGKHAYEQYF. CDR3 DNA: TGTGCCAGCTGCCCGACAGGGAAACATGCCTACGAGCAGTACTTC.